Following are 2 T cell receptor beta chains from one sample sequenced in a study of T cell changes during pregnancy in multiple sclerosis. Assay used: immunoSEQ multiplex PCR; TCRdb lists only in-frame clones, some missing. The sample yields tens of thousands of clones, about 90% seen once. The starting material was peripheral blood, obtained in the second trimester of pregnancy. These receptors originate from a female donor with multiple sclerosis, enrolled in a pregnancy study.

CDR3 nucleotide sequence: TGTGCCAGCAGCTTGGGCGAGACCAGGCTGAGCAATCAGCCCCAGCATTTT. Translating gives CASSLGETRLSNQPQHF. The chain employs TRBV5-6 and TRBJ1-5; D is unclear. The germline V and J ends were trimmed by 0 bases and 1 base, with 14 bases remaining between them. The CDR3 totals 17 residues. CDR1 and CDR2 from the germline V gene are SGHDT and YYEEEE. The variable domain in full, with the rest retrieved from reference TRBV5-6 and TRBJ1-5, is DAGVTQSPTHLIKTRGQQVTLRCSPKSGHDTVSWYQQALGQGPQFIFQYYEEEERQRGNFPDRFSGHQFPNYSSELNVNALLLGDSALYLCASSLGETRLSNQPQHFGDGTRLSIL.

The CDR3 DNA follows: TGTGCCAGCGCGGTAGCGGGATCTAGCACAGATACGCAGTATTTT. It yields the protein CASAVAGSSTDTQYF. The V call is TRBV7-9, the J call TRBJ2-3, with 8 bases fitting TRBD2. Germline CDR1 and CDR2: SEHNR and FQNEAQ (reference sequence). CDR3 length: 15 amino acids. V lost 8 bases, J lost 0 bases, and 7 bases stayed unmatched.